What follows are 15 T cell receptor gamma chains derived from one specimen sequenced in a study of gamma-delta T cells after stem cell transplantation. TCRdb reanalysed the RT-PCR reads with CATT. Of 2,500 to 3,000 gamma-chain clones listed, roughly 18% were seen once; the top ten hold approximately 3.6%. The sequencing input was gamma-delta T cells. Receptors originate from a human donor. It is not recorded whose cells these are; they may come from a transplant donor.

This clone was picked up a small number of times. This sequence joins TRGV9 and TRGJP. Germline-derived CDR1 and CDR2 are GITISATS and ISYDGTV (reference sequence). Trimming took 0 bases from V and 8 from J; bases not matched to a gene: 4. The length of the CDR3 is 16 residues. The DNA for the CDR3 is TGTGCCTTGTGGGAGGTGCAGAAGTTGGGCAAAAAAATCAAGGTATTT. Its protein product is CALWEVQKLGKKIKVF.

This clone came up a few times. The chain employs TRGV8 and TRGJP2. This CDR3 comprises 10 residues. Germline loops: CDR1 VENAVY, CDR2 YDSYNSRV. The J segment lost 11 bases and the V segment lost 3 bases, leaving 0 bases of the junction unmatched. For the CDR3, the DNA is TGTGCCACCTGGGATTGGATCAAGACGTTT. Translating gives CATWDWIKTF.

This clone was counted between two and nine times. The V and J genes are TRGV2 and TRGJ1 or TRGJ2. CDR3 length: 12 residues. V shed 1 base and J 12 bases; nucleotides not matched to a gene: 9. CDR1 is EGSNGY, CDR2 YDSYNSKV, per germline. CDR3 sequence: CATWDGPLLKLF. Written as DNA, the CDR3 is TGTGCCACCTGGGACGGACCGCTACTGAAACTCTTT.

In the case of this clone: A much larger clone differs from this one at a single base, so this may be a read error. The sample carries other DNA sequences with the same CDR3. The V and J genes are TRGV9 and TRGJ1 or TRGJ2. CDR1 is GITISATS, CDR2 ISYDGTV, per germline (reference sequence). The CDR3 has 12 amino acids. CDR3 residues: CALWEGYYKKLF. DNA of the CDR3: TGCGCCTTGTGGGAGGGCTATTATAAGAAACTCTTT.

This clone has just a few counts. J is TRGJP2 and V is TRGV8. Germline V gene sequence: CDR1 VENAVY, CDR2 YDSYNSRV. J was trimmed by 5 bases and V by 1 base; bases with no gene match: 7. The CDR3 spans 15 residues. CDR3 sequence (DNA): TGTGCCACCTGGGATAGATGGTCAAGTGATTGGATCAAGACGTTT. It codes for CATWDRWSSDWIKTF.

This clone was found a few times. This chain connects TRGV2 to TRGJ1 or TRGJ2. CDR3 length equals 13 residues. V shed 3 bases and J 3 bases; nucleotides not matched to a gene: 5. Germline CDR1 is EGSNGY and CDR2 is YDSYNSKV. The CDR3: CATWDRTYYKKLF. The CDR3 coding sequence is TGTGCCACCTGGGACCGGACTTATTATAAGAAACTCTTT.

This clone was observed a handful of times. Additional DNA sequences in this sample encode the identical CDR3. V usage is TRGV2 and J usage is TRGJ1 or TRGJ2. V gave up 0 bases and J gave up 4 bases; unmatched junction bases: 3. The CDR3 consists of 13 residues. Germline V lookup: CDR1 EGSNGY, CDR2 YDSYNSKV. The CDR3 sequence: CATWDGQYYKKLF. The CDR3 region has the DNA TGTGCCACCTGGGACGGGCAGTATTATAAGAAACTCTTT.

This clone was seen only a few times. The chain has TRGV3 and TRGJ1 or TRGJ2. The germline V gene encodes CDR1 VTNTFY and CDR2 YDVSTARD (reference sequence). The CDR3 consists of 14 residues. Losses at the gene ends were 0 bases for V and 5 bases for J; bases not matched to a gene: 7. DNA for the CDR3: TGTGCCACCTGGGACAGGCTTGGTAATTATAAGAAACTCTTT. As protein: CATWDRLGNYKKLF.

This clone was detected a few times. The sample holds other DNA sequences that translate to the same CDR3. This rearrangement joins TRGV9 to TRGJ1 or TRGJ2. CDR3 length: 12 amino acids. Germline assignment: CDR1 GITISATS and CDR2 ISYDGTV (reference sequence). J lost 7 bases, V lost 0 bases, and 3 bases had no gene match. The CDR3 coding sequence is TGTGCCTTGTGGGAGGTGGGCTATAAGAAACTCTTT. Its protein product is CALWEVGYKKLF.

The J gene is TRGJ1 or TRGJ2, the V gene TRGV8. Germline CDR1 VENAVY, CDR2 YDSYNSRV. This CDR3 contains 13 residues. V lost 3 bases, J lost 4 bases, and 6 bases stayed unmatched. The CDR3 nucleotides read TGTGCCACCTGGGATGGGAACTATTATAAGAAACTCTTT. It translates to CATWDGNYYKKLF.

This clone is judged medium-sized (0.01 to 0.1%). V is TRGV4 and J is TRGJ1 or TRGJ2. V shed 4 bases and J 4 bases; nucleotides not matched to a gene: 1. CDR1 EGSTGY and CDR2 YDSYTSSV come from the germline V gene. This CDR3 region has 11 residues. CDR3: CATWEYYKKLF. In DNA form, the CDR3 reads TGTGCCACCTGGGAGTATTATAAGAAACTCTTT.

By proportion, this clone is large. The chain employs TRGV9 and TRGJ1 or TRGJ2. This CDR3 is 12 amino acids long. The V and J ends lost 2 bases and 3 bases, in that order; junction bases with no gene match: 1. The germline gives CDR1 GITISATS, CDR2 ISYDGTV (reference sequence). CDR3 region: CALWEAYYKKLF. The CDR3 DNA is TGTGCCTTGTGGGAGGCTTATTATAAGAAACTCTTT.

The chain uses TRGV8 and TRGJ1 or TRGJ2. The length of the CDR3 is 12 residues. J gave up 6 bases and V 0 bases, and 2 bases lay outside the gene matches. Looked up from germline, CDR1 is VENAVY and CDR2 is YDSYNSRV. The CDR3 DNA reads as TGTGCCACCTGGGATAGGGGTTATAAGAAACTCTTT. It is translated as CATWDRGYKKLF.

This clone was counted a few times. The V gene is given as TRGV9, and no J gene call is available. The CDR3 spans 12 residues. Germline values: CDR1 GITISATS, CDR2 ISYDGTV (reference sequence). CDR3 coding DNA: TGTGCCTTGTGGGAGAACCAAGAGACCCAGTACTTC. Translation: CALWENQETQYF.

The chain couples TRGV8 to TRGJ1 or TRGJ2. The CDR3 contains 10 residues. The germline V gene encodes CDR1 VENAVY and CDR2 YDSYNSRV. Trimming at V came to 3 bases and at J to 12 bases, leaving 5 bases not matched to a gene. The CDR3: CATWDRTKLF. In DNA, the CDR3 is TGTGCCACCTGGGATCGGACGAAACTCTTT.